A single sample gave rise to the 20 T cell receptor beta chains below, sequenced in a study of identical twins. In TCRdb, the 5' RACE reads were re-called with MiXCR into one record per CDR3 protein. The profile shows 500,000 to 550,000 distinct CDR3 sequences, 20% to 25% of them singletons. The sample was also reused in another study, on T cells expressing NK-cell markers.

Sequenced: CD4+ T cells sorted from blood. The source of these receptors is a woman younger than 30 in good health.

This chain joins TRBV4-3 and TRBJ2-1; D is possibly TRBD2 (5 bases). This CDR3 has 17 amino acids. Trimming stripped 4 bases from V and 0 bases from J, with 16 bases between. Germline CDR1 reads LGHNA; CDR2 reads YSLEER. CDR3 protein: CASSLTPSSGSYNEQFF. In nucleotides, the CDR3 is TGCGCCAGCAGCCTTACCCCTTCCAGCGGCTCCTACAATGAGCAGTTCTTC.

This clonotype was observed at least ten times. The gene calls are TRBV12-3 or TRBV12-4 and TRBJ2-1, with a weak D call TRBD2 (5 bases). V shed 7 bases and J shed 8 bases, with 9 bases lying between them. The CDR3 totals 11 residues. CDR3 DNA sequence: TGTGCCAGCACCCGAGCGGATGAGCAGTTCTTC. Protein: CASTRADEQFF.

As DNA, the CDR3 is TGTGCTAGTGGTCCGGGGGGGGATTTGACACCCCTCCACTTT. Encoded protein: CASGPGGDLTPLHF. The rearrangement links TRBV12-5 to TRBJ1-6; D is possibly TRBD1 (5 bases). The V gene lost 5 bases and the J gene lost 11 bases, with 16 bases spanning the gap. Per germline, CDR1 LGHNT and CDR2 FRNRAP. The CDR3 length is 14 residues.

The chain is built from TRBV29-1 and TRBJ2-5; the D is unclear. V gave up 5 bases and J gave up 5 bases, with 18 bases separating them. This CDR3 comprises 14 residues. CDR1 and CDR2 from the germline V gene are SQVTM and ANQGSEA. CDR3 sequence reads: CSVMSPLFGETQYF. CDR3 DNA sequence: TGCAGCGTTATGTCTCCCCTTTTTGGGGAGACCCAGTACTTC.

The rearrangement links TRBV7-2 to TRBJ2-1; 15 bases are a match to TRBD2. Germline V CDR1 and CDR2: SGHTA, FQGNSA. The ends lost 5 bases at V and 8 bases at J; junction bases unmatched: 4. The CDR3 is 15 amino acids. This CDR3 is CASSPGTSGRYEQFF. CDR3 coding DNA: TGTGCCAGCAGCCCCGGGACTAGCGGGAGGTATGAGCAGTTCTTC.

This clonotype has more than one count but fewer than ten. As DNA, the CDR3 is TGTGCCAGCAGCTTCTCTACGAACACCGGGGAGCTGTTTTTT. This gives the protein CASSFSTNTGELFF. This sequence joins TRBV7-9 and TRBJ2-2; D not certain. V lost 3 bases and J 0 bases, leaving 5 bases between the germline ends. The CDR3 consists of 14 residues. Germline CDR1 SEHNR, CDR2 FQNEAQ (reference sequence).

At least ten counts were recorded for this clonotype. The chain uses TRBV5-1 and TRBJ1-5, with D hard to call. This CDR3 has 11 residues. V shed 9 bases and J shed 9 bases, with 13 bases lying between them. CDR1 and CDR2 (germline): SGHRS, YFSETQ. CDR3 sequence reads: CAIPWARPQHF. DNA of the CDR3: TGCGCCATCCCCTGGGCTAGGCCCCAGCATTTT.

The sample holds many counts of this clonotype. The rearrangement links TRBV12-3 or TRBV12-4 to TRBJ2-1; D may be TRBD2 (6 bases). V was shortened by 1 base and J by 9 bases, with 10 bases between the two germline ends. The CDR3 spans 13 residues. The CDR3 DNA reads TGTGCCAGCAGTTTAGAACTAGCCGTTGAGCAGTTCTTC. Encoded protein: CASSLELAVEQFF.

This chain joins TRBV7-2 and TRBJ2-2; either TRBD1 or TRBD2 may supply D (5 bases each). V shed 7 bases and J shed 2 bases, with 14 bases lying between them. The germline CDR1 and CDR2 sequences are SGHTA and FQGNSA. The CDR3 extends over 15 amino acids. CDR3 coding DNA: TGTGCCAGCAAAGAGGGACCAAGTAACACCGGGGAGCTGTTTTTT. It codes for CASKEGPSNTGELFF.

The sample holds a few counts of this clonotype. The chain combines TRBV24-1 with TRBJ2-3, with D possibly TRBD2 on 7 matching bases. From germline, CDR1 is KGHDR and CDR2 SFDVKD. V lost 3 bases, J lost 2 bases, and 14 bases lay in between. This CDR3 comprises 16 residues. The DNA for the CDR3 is TGTGCCACCAGTGATGTAGGGGGGGAATCCACAGATACGCAGTATTTT. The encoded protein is CATSDVGGESTDTQYF.

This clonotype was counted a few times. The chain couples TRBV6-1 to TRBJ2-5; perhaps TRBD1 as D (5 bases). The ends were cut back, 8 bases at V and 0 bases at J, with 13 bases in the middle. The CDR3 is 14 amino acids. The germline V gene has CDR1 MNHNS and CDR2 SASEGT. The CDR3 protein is CASSRQLNQETQYF. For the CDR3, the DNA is TGTGCCAGCTCTCGACAGTTAAACCAAGAGACCCAGTACTTC.

CDR3 sequence: CASSFGGGRGPQHF. The CDR3 DNA is TGTGCCAGCAGTTTTGGGGGTGGGAGAGGGCCCCAGCATTTT. The chain recombines TRBV12-3 or TRBV12-4 with TRBJ1-5, with a tentative D call TRBD1 (5 bases). CDR3 length: 14 residues. Trimming removed 3 bases at V and 9 bases at J, with 15 bases between.

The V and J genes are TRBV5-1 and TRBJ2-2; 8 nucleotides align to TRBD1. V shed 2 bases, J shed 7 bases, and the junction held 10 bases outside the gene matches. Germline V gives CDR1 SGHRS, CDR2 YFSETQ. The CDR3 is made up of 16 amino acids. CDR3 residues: CASSFINSGTGGELFF. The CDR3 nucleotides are TGCGCCAGCAGCTTTATCAACTCCGGGACAGGCGGGGAGCTGTTTTTT.

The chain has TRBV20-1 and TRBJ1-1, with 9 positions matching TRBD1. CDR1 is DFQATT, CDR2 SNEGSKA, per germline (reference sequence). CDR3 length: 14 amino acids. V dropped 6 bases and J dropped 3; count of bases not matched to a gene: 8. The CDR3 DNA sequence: TGCAGTGCCACCGGACAGGGGCGTTACACTGAAGCTTTCTTT. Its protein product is CSATGQGRYTEAFF.

CDR3 bases: TGCAGTGCTCCCAGCCTAGCGGGGGCCTACGAGCAGTACTTC. Its translation is CSAPSLAGAYEQYF. This chain links TRBV20-1 with TRBJ2-7, with 10 nucleotides matching TRBD2. Per germline, CDR1 DFQATT and CDR2 SNEGSKA (reference sequence). Losses at the gene ends were 5 bases for V and 2 bases for J; bases not matched to a gene: 6. This CDR3 contains 14 residues.

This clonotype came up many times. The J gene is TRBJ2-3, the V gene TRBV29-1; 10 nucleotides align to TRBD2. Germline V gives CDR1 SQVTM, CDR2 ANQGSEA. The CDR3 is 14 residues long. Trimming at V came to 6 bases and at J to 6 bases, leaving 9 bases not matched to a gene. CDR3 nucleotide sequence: TGCAGCGTCCTCAGCGGGAGGGCCGCGGATACGCAGTATTTT. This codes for CSVLSGRAADTQYF.

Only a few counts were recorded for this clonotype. CDR3 nucleotides: TGTGCCAGCAGCTTACAACAAACTAGCACAGATACGCAGTATTTT. The encoded protein is CASSLQQTSTDTQYF. The rearrangement uses TRBV7-2 and TRBJ2-3; no clear D gene. The CDR3 extends over 15 amino acids. Trimming shortened V by 2 bases and J by 0 bases, and 9 bases separated the two germline ends. Germline-derived CDR1 and CDR2 are SGHTA and FQGNSA.

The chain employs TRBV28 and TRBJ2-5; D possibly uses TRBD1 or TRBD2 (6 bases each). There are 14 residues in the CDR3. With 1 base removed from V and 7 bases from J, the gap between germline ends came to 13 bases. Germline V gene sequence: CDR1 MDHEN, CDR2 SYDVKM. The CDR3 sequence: CASSLLGGRGTQYF. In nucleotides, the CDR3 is TGTGCCAGCAGTTTATTGGGGGGCAGGGGGACCCAGTACTTC.

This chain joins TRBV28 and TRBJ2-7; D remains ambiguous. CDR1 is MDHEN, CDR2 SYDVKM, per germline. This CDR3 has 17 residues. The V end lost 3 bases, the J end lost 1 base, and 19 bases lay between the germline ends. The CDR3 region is CASSFSPGDRKSYEQYF. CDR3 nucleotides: TGTGCCAGCAGTTTTAGTCCCGGCGATCGTAAGTCCTACGAGCAGTACTTC.

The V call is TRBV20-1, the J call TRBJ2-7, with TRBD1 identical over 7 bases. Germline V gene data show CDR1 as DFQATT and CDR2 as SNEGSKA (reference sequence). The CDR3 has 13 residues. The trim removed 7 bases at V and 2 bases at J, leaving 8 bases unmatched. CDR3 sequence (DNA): TGCAGTGTTCCCCGGGACAGCACCTACGAGCAGTACTTC. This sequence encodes CSVPRDSTYEQYF.